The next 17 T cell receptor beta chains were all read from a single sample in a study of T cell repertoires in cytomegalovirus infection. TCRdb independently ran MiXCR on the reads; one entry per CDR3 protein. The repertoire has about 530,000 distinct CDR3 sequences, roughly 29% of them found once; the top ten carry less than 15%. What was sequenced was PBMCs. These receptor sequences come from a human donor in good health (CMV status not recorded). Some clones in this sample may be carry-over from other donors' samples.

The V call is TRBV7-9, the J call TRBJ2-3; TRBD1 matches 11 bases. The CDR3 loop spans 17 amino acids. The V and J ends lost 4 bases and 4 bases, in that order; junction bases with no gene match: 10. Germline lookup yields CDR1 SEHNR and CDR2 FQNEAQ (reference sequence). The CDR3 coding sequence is TGTGCCAGCAGCTCGGGACAGGGGGGGAGGGCCCCAGATACGCAGTATTTT. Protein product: CASSSGQGGRAPDTQYF.

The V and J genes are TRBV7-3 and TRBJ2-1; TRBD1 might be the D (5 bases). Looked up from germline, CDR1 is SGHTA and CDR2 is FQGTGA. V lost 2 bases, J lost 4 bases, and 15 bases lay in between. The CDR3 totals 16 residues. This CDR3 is CASSLFLDRPYNEQFF. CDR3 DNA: TGTGCCAGCAGCTTATTTCTCGACAGACCATACAATGAGCAGTTCTTC.

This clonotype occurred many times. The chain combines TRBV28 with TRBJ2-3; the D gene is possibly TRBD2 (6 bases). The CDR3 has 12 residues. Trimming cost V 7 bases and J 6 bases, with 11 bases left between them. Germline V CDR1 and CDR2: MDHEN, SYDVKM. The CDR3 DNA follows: TGTGCCAGCACCGAAGGAGGGGATACGCAGTATTTT. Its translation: CASTEGGDTQYF.

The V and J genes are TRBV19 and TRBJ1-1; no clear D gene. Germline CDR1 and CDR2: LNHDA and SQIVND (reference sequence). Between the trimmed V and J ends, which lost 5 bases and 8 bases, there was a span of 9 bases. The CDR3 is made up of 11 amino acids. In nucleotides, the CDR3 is TGTGCCAGTAGTCGGCCTCCGGAAGCTTTCTTT. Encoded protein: CASSRPPEAFF.

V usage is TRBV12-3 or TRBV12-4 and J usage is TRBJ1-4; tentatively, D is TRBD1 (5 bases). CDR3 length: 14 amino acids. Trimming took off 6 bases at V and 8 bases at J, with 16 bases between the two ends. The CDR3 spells CASRRDSLGEKLFF. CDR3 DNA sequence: TGTGCCAGCAGAAGGGACTCCCTGGGAGAAAAACTGTTTTTT.

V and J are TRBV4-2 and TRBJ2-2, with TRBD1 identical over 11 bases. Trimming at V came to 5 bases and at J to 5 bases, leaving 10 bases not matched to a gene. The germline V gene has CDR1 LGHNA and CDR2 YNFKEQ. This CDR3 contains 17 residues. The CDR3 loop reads CASSSRLGTGGTGELFF. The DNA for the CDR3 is TGTGCCAGCAGCTCCCGTCTTGGGACAGGGGGGACCGGGGAGCTGTTTTTT.

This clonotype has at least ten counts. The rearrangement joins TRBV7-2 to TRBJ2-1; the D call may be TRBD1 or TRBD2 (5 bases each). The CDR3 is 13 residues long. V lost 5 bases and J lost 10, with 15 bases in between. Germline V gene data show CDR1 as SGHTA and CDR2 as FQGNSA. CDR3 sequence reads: CASSGDHSREQFF. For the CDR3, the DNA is TGTGCCAGCAGCGGGGACCACTCTCGAGAGCAGTTCTTC.

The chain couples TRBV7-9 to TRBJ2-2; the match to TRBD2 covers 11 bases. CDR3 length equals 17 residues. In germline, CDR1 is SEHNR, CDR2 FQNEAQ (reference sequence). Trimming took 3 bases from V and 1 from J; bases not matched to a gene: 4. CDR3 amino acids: CASSFRLAGLNTGELFF. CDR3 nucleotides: TGTGCCAGCAGCTTCCGACTAGCGGGGCTGAACACCGGGGAGCTGTTTTTT.

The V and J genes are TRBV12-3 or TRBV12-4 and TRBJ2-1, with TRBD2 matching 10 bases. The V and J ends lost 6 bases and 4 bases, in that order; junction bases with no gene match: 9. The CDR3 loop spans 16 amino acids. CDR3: CASSPGWTSGYNEQFF. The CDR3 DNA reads TGTGCCAGCAGCCCAGGATGGACTAGCGGTTACAATGAGCAGTTCTTC.

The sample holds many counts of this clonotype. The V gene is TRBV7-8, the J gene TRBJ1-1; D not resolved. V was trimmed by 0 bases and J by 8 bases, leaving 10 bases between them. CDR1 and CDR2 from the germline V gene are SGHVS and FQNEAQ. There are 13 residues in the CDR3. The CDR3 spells CASSLAGRLEAFF. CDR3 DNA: TGTGCCAGCAGCTTAGCGGGGAGATTGGAAGCTTTCTTT.

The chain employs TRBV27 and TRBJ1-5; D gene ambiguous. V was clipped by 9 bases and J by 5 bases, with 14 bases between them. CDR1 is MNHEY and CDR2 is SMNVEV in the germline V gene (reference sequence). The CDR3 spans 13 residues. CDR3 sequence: CASMSEPDQPQHF. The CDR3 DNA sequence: TGTGCCAGTATGTCGGAGCCTGATCAGCCCCAGCATTTT.

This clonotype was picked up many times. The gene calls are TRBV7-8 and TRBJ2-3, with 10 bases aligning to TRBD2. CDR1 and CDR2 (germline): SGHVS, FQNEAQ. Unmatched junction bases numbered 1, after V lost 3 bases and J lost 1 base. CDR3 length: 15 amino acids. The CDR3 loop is CASSLGLARTDTQYF. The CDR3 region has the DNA TGTGCCAGCAGCTTGGGACTAGCGCGCACAGATACGCAGTATTTT.

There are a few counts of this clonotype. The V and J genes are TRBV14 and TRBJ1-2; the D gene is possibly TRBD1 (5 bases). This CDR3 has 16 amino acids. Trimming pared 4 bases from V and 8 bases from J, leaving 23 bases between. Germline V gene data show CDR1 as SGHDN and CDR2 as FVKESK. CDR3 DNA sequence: TGTGCCAGCAGCCCAAGGAGCCCAGGGAGCGTAGAAGGCTACACCTTC. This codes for CASSPRSPGSVEGYTF.

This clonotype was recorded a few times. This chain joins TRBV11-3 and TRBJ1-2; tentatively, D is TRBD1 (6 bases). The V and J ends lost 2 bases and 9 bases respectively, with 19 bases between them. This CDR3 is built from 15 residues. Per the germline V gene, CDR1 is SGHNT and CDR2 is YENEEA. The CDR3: CASSLSGAANSRYTF. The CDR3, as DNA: TGTGCCAGCAGCTTATCGGGGGCGGCTAACTCCCGCTACACCTTC. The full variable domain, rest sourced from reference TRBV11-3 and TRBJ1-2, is EAGVVQSPRYKIIEKKQPVAFWCNPISGHNTLYWYLQNLGQGPELLIRYENEEAVDDSQLPKDRFSAERLKGVDSTLKIQPAELGDSAVYLCASSLSGAANSRYTFGSGTRLTVV.

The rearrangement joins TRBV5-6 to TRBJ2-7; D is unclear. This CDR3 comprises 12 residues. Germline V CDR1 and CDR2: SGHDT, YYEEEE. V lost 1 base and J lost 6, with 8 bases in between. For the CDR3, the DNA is TGTGCCAGCAGCTTGTCCCCTCGCGAGCAGTACTTC. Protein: CASSLSPREQYF.

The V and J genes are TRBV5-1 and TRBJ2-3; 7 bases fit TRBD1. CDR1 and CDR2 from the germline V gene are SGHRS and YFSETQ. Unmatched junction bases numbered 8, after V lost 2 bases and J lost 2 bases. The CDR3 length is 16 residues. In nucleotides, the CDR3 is TGCGCCAGCAGCTTTTATCGACAGGGCATCACAGATACGCAGTATTTT. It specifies CASSFYRQGITDTQYF.

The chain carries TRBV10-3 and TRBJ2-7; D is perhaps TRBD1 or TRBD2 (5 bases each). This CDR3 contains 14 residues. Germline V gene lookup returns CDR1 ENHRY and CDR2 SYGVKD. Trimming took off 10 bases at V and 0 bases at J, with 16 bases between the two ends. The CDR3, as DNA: TGTGCCACCAGGGACGAATCTAACTCCTACGAGCAGTACGTC. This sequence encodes CATRDESNSYEQYV.